These 7 T cell receptor beta chains originate from one sample sequenced in a study of T-cell memory formation after mild COVID-19. Using its own MiXCR run on the 5' RACE reads, TCRdb lists one record per CDR3 protein. The repertoire holds roughly 350,000 distinct CDR3 sequences, with roughly 15% as singletons. Sequenced material: PBMCs or a T cell subset sorted from them (not recorded which). The receptor set was obtained from a man in his late teens or twenties who had mild COVID-19 (a few samples of this study predate the infection). Cell type and time point are not known.

This chain connects TRBV9 to TRBJ2-3, with 7 nucleotides matching TRBD2. V shed 3 bases and J 2 bases; nucleotides not matched to a gene: 12. The CDR3 spans 17 residues. Germline-derived CDR1 and CDR2 are SGDLS and YYNGEE. The CDR3 nucleotides are TGTGCCAGCAGCGCCCCTAAGCGGGGAATAAACACAGATACGCAGTATTTT. Translating it yields CASSAPKRGINTDTQYF.

This sequence joins TRBV6-5 and TRBJ2-2; D is perhaps TRBD2 (5 bases). V lost 7 bases and J 0 bases, leaving 12 bases between the germline ends. The CDR3 consists of 15 residues. The V gene's germline CDR1 is MNHEY and CDR2 SVGAGI. CDR3 region: CASTPAGTNTGELFF. In DNA form, the CDR3 reads TGTGCCAGCACCCCGGCGGGTACGAACACCGGGGAGCTGTTTTTT.

This chain connects TRBV4-3 to TRBJ1-1, with D uncertain. V dropped 4 bases and J dropped 3 bases, with 12 bases sitting between them. The germline V gene has CDR1 LGHNA and CDR2 YSLEER. The CDR3 covers 14 residues. The CDR3 is CASSRGLVDTEAFF. CDR3 in DNA: TGCGCCAGCAGCCGGGGATTAGTGGACACTGAAGCTTTCTTT.

V gene TRBV7-2 combines with J gene TRBJ1-6; the match to TRBD1 covers 11 bases. The V gene's germline CDR1 is SGHTA and CDR2 FQGNSA. J gave up 14 bases and V 5 bases, and 8 bases lay outside the gene matches. The CDR3 has 14 residues. This chain's CDR3 is CASSPGTGGLTLHF. CDR3 DNA: TGTGCCAGCAGCCCTGGGACAGGGGGACTAACCCTCCACTTT. Combining the CDR3 with reference TRBV7-2 and TRBJ1-6 gives the whole variable domain GAGVSQSPSNKVTEKGKDVELRCDPISGHTALYWYRQSLGQGLEFLIYFQGNSAPDKSGLPSDRFSAERTGGSVSTLTIQRTQQEDSAVYLCASSPGTGGLTLHFGNGTRLTVT.

V is TRBV7-9 and J is TRBJ2-3; 9 nucleotides match TRBD2. With 5 bases clipped from V and 3 bases from J, the junction kept 12 bases outside the gene matches. This CDR3 comprises 17 residues. The germline CDR1 and CDR2 sequences are SEHNR and FQNEAQ (reference sequence). The CDR3 sequence is CASSRPAGGRGTDTQYF. CDR3 coding DNA: TGTGCCAGCAGCCGCCCTGCGGGGGGGCGGGGGACAGATACGCAGTATTTT.

CDR3 nucleotide sequence: TGTGCCAGCAGCTCTGGTCCCTCGAAGGGGGAGACCCAGTACTTC. Translation gives CASSSGPSKGETQYF. The chain is built from TRBV7-2 and TRBJ2-5, with TRBD1 as a possible D gene (5 bases). Trimming shortened V by 4 bases and J by 5 bases, and 17 bases separated the two germline ends. Looked up from germline, CDR1 is SGHTA and CDR2 is FQGNSA. CDR3 length equals 15 residues.

V is TRBV7-6 and J is TRBJ2-2; D is ambiguous. The germline V and J ends were trimmed by 4 bases and 5 bases, with 14 bases remaining between them. The V gene's germline CDR1 is SGHVS and CDR2 FNYEAQ. The CDR3 length is 15 residues. In DNA, the CDR3 is TGTGCCAGCAGCTCCCTGTCAGCCGTGACCGGGGAGCTGTTTTTT. Encoded protein: CASSSLSAVTGELFF.